This T cell receptor beta chain emerged from a study of CD8 T cells in ankylosing spondylitis. Study-wide findings and caveats: Clones linked to disease were reported to show significant enrichment in matched ankylosing spondylitis synovial fluid. What seemed typical of ankylosing spondylitis blood was a TCR beta motif built from roughly eight highly homologous variants. There were earlier reports of some motif variants in reactive arthritis synovial fluid and blood.

Germline CDR1 and CDR2: MNHEY and SVGEGT. V gave up 6 bases and J gave up 6 bases, with 15 bases separating them. The CDR3 has 13 amino acids. Using quantitative 5'-RACE with molecular barcodes, the authors made TCR beta libraries. TCRdb fed the 5' RACE reads into MiXCR, producing one record per CDR3 protein. Found here are around 100,000 distinct CDR3 sequences, around 24% of them singletons; the top ten hold 9% to 15%. This clonotype is termed medium-sized. Its antigen is still unknown. This clonotype was obtained from a male donor with ankylosing spondylitis. The chain links TRBV6-2 or TRBV6-3 to TRBJ2-7; D is uncertain. Sequencing used synovial fluid, either unsorted or a sorted T cell fraction (not recorded which). The CDR3: CASRRPPFSEQYF. CDR3 nucleotide sequence: TGTGCCAGCAGACGCCCGCCCTTTAGCGAGCAGTACTTC.